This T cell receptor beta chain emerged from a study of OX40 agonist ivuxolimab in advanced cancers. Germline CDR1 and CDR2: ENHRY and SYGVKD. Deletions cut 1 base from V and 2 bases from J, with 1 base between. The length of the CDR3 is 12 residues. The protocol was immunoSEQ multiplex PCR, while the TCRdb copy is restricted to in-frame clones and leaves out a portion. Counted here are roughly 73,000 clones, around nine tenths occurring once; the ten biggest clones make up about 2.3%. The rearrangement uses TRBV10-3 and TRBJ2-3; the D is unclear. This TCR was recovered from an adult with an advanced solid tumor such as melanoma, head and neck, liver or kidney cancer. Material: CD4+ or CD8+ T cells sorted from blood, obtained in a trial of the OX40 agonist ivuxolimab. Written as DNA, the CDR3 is TGTGCCATCAGTGAGTTCACAGATACGCAGTATTTT. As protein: CAISEFTDTQYF.